This passage covers 32 T cell receptor beta chains from one sample sequenced in a study of graft-versus-host responses after intestinal transplantation. Clones were sequenced by immunoSEQ multiplex PCR, and TCRdb holds only the in-frame ones, with some missing. The profile covers 90,000 to 150,000 clones, with 85% to 95% appearing a single time and around 0.12% taken by the ten largest. The antigens for these receptors are not known. Sequenced here: unstimulated CD4+ T cells sorted from spleen or lymph node cells, sampled before intestinal transplant. The receptors derive from a human donor who received an intestinal transplant.

The rearrangement uses TRBV18 and TRBJ2-1; 10 bases map to TRBD2. The CDR3 has 15 residues. V dropped 3 bases and J dropped 7; count of bases not matched to a gene: 6. In germline, CDR1 is KGHSH, CDR2 LQKENI. CDR3 loop: CASSPRAGGGNEQFF. CDR3 nucleotide sequence: TGTGCCAGCTCACCTAGAGCGGGAGGGGGAAATGAGCAGTTCTTC.

V is TRBV27 and J is TRBJ1-5; perhaps TRBD1 as D (5 bases). The length of the CDR3 is 14 residues. Trimming took 5 bases from V and 7 from J, leaving 15 bases between them. CDR1 is MNHEY, CDR2 SMNVEV, per germline (reference sequence). CDR3 residues: CASSTKGKDQPQHF. For the CDR3, the DNA is TGTGCCAGCAGTACCAAGGGGAAAGACCAGCCCCAGCATTTT.

CDR3 sequence reads: CASRGRHYEQYF. The CDR3 DNA is TGTGCCAGCAGGGGACGACATTACGAGCAGTACTTC. V gene TRBV6-1 combines with J gene TRBJ2-5; D possibly matches TRBD1 or TRBD2 (5 bases each). The assigned J gene may be wrong: the sequence end matches TRBJ2-7 better. This CDR3 has 12 amino acids. From germline, CDR1 is MNHNS and CDR2 SASEGT.

V and J are TRBV6-1 and TRBJ2-7; D is unresolved. V lost 4 bases and J 0 bases, leaving 10 bases between the germline ends. Germline V gene sequence: CDR1 MNHNS, CDR2 SASEGT. The CDR3 loop spans 14 amino acids. CDR3 residues: CASSVDIFSYEQYF. Written as DNA, the CDR3 is TGTGCCAGCAGTGTCGACATATTCTCCTACGAGCAGTACTTC.

J is TRBJ2-1 and V is TRBV9, with 8 positions matching TRBD2. The germline V gene encodes CDR1 SGDLS and CDR2 YYNGEE. The CDR3 consists of 16 residues. J gave up 3 bases and V 1 base, and 6 bases lay outside the gene matches. CDR3 region: CASSVSTSGGYNEQFF. The CDR3 DNA reads TGTGCCAGCAGCGTATCCACTAGCGGAGGCTACAATGAGCAGTTCTTC.

This clone was recorded once. This rearrangement joins TRBV11-2 to TRBJ1-1; 9 bases are shared with TRBD1. Per the germline V gene, CDR1 is SGHAT and CDR2 is FQNNGV. J was trimmed by 2 bases and V by 2 bases; bases with no gene match: 6. CDR3 length equals 16 residues. The CDR3 region is CASSLNTGGDNTEAFF. DNA of the CDR3: TGTGCCAGCAGCTTAAATACAGGGGGCGACAACACTGAAGCTTTCTTT. The full variable domain, in which reference TRBV11-2 and TRBJ1-1 provide the parts outside the CDR3, is EAGVAQSPRYKIIEKRQSVAFWCNPISGHATLYWYQQILGQGPKLLIQFQNNGVVDDSQLPKDRFSAERLKGVDSTLKIQPAKLEDSAVYLCASSLNTGGDNTEAFFGQGTRLTVV.

The chain has TRBV11-2 and TRBJ1-5; D uncertain. Deletions cut 1 base from V and 7 bases from J, with 8 bases between. Germline V gives CDR1 SGHAT, CDR2 FQNNGV. There are 13 residues in the CDR3. The CDR3, as DNA: TGTGCCAGCAGCTTAGGGTTGGGGCAGCCCCAGCATTTT. This gives the protein CASSLGLGQPQHF.

The chain uses TRBV28 and TRBJ2-1, with 9 bases identical to TRBD2. From germline, CDR1 is MDHEN and CDR2 SYDVKM. Trimming at V came to 8 bases and at J to 5 bases, leaving 10 bases not matched to a gene. The CDR3 totals 15 residues. The CDR3 here is CASSPSGTSHNEQFF. In DNA, the CDR3 is TGTGCCAGCTCCCCCTCCGGGACTAGCCACAATGAGCAGTTCTTC.

The chain combines TRBV30 with TRBJ1-2; the D gene is possibly TRBD1 (5 bases). The CDR3 has 14 residues. CDR1 is GTSNPN and CDR2 is SVGIG in the germline V gene (reference sequence). Trimming stripped 0 bases from V and 2 bases from J, with 10 bases between. The CDR3 here is CAWSVGVANYGYTF. DNA of the CDR3: TGTGCCTGGAGTGTAGGGGTTGCAAACTATGGCTACACCTTC.

This clone showed up just a few times. The chain is built from TRBV21-1 and TRBJ2-7; the D call of TRBD2 is as the table states it, not checked on the DNA. TRBV21-1 is flagged as a pseudogene. The CDR3 spans 15 residues. The CDR3 sequence: CASSKLRGRGYEQYF. DNA of the CDR3: TGTGCCAGCAGCAAACTGCGGGGGAGAGGCTACGAGCAGTACTTC.

The gene calls are TRBV28 and TRBJ1-3, with D uncertain. The length of the CDR3 is 13 residues. CDR1 is MDHEN and CDR2 is SYDVKM in the germline V gene. Trimming removed 2 bases at V and 4 bases at J, with 6 bases between. CDR3 amino acids: CASSLNPGNTIYF. CDR3 coding DNA: TGTGCCAGCAGTTTAAACCCAGGAAACACCATATATTTT.

The rearrangement uses TRBV5-1 and TRBJ2-5, with TRBD1 matching over 9 bases. The germline V gene has CDR1 SGHRS and CDR2 YFSETQ. The ends lost 5 bases at V and 6 bases at J; junction bases unmatched: 5. The CDR3 consists of 13 residues. The chain's CDR3 is CASRLDRGQTQYF. DNA of the CDR3: TGCGCCAGCAGACTGGACAGGGGTCAGACCCAGTACTTC.

V gene TRBV2 combines with J gene TRBJ1-2, with D unclear. Between the trimmed V and J ends, which lost 6 bases and 3 bases, there was a span of 5 bases. The CDR3 consists of 11 residues. Germline loops: CDR1 SNHLY, CDR2 FYNNEI. The CDR3 DNA reads TGTGCCAGCAGAGGACACTATGGCTACACCTTC. This encodes CASRGHYGYTF.

With respect to this clone: The missing conserved phenylalanine or tryptophan at the end of this CDR3 makes a read error likely. The DNA is omitted, as the CDR3 cannot be located on it reliably, and the CDR3 follows TCRdb's listing. The chain couples TRBV5-1 to TRBJ1-4. Germline CDR1 and CDR2: SGHRS and YFSETQ. The length of the CDR3 is 9 amino acids, counting both ends. The CDR3 sequence is CASSLGILV.

V is TRBV7-2 and J is TRBJ1-1; possible D gene TRBD1, 6 bases. V gave up 1 base and J gave up 5 bases, with 14 bases separating them. The CDR3 sequence is 15 residues long. CDR1 is SGHTA and CDR2 is FQGNSA in the germline V gene. The CDR3 region has the DNA TGTGCCAGCAGCTTAGGAGGGGGGAGAGAGACTGAAGCTTTCTTT. As protein: CASSLGGGRETEAFF.

The chain is built from TRBV7-2 and TRBJ2-3; D is undetermined. V was shortened by 6 bases and J by 6 bases, with 25 bases between the two germline ends. Germline CDR1 reads SGHTA; CDR2 reads FQGNSA. The CDR3 length is 17 residues. For the CDR3, the DNA is TGTGCCAGCAGTCGTGAGGCTAAAAGGGAACCCTTGGATACGCAGTATTTT. It codes for CASSREAKREPLDTQYF.

V is TRBV4-2 and J is TRBJ1-2, with unresolved D. This CDR3 has 15 residues. The germline gives CDR1 LGHNA, CDR2 YNFKEQ. V was trimmed by 0 bases and J by 1 base, leaving 9 bases between them. The CDR3 reads CASSQDMSRNYGYTF. In nucleotides, the CDR3 is TGTGCCAGCAGCCAAGATATGTCCCGTAACTATGGCTACACCTTC.

In DNA form, the CDR3 reads TGTGCCAGCAATAGGGGAAGTTCCTACGAGCAGTACTTC. It codes for CASNRGSSYEQYF. This chain connects TRBV6-5 to TRBJ2-7; a weak D match, TRBD1 (5 bases). CDR3 length equals 13 residues. V dropped 7 bases and J dropped 1 base, with 11 bases sitting between them. Per the germline V gene, CDR1 is MNHEY and CDR2 is SVGAGI.

CDR3 region: CASSIQGYFETQYF. The CDR3 DNA follows: TGCGCCAGCAGCATACAGGGTTATTTCGAGACCCAGTACTTC. The chain recombines TRBV5-1 with TRBJ2-5; perhaps TRBD1 as D (6 bases). Trimming pared 4 bases from V and 5 bases from J, leaving 15 bases between. From germline, CDR1 is SGHRS and CDR2 YFSETQ. The CDR3 has 14 residues.

The genes are TRBV19 and TRBJ1-1, with D perhaps TRBD1 (6 bases). The V gene's germline CDR1 is LNHDA and CDR2 SQIVND (reference sequence). This CDR3 is 14 amino acids long. V lost 8 bases and J lost 1, with 14 bases in between. The CDR3 DNA is TGTGCCAGTCACAGGGAGGCACCGAACACTGAAGCTTTCTTT. This gives the protein CASHREAPNTEAFF.

The chain employs TRBV6-5 and TRBJ1-1; D remains ambiguous. Trimming took 0 bases from V and 2 from J, leaving 13 bases between them. The germline CDR1 and CDR2 sequences are MNHEY and SVGAGI. This CDR3 is 16 amino acids long. The CDR3 is CASSYSYGQVNTEAFF. CDR3 nucleotides: TGTGCCAGCAGTTACTCTTACGGGCAGGTCAACACTGAAGCTTTCTTT.

The chain links TRBV28 to TRBJ2-7; a possible D gene is TRBD1 (7 bases). Germline V gene data show CDR1 as MDHEN and CDR2 as SYDVKM. This CDR3 has 15 amino acids. V gave up 3 bases and J gave up 2 bases, with 14 bases separating them. The CDR3 DNA reads as TGTGCCAGCAGTTTCCAGGGGGGCCTTCCCTACGAGCAGTACTTC. Translation: CASSFQGGLPYEQYF.

This clone is a singleton in its sample. The genes are TRBV9 and TRBJ2-2, with 9 bases identical to TRBD2. Trimming at V came to 0 bases and at J to 7 bases, leaving 4 bases not matched to a gene. The CDR3 is 15 residues long. Germline V gene lookup returns CDR1 SGDLS and CDR2 YYNGEE. CDR3 sequence: CASSVEPSGDGELFF. The CDR3 bases are TGTGCCAGCAGCGTAGAGCCTAGCGGGGACGGGGAGCTGTTTTTT.

The chain combines TRBV6-5 with TRBJ2-7; no reliable D call. From germline, CDR1 is MNHEY and CDR2 SVGAGI. V shed 10 bases and J shed 2 bases, with 9 bases lying between them. The CDR3 loop spans 11 amino acids. CDR3 nucleotide sequence: TGTGCCACCACTCAGGCCTACGAGCAGTACTTC. This translates into CATTQAYEQYF.

In its sample, this clone was seen once. The CDR3 DNA reads as TGTGCCAGCAGCCCCGCGCGAGACACCATATATTTT. Its protein is CASSPARDTIYF. The chain couples TRBV6-5 to TRBJ1-3; no clear D. The germline gives CDR1 MNHEY, CDR2 SVGAGI. CDR3 length equals 12 residues. V lost 6 bases, J lost 8 bases, and 11 bases lay in between.

CDR3 region: CASSDYGGPRGHNEQFF. The CDR3 DNA reads as TGTGCCAGCAGTGACTACGGTGGCCCCAGGGGGCACAATGAGCAGTTCTTC. This chain links TRBV6-4 with TRBJ2-1; 8 nucleotides line up with TRBD1. The ends lost 1 base at V and 5 bases at J; junction bases unmatched: 10. CDR3 length equals 17 residues. Germline V lookup: CDR1 MRHNA, CDR2 SNTAGT.

The rearrangement uses TRBV5-1 and TRBJ1-2; 12 bases are shared with TRBD1. Germline CDR1 and CDR2: SGHRS and YFSETQ. The CDR3 is 14 residues long. V dropped 0 bases and J dropped 13; count of bases not matched to a gene: 7. The CDR3 reads CASSLEGGQGASTF. DNA for the CDR3: TGCGCCAGCAGCTTGGAAGGGGGACAGGGGGCGAGCACCTTC.

The J gene is TRBJ2-1, the V gene TRBV10-3, with TRBD2 matching over 8 bases. The CDR3 has 16 amino acids. The V gene end was trimmed by 7 bases and the J gene end by 0 bases; junction bases not matched to a gene: 8. CDR1 and CDR2 (germline): ENHRY, SYGVKD. In DNA form, the CDR3 reads TGTGCCATCAAACCGCTAGCGGGTGGCTCCTACAATGAGCAGTTCTTC. It yields the protein CAIKPLAGGSYNEQFF.

J is TRBJ1-4 and V is TRBV5-4; 8 bases line up with TRBD1. The CDR3 totals 15 residues. The ends lost 4 bases at V and 7 bases at J; junction bases unmatched: 9. Germline CDR1 SGHNT, CDR2 YYREEE (reference sequence). The CDR3 nucleotides are TGTGCCAGCAGCAAAGACAGGGGTCACGGTGAAAAACTGTTTTTT. Its translation is CASSKDRGHGEKLFF. The variable domain in full, with the rest retrieved from reference TRBV5-4 and TRBJ1-4, is ETGVTQSPTHLIKTRGQQVTLRCSSQSGHNTVSWYQQALGQGPQFIFQYYREEENGRGNFPPRFSGLQFPNYSSELNVNALELDDSALYLCASSKDRGHGEKLFFGSGTQLSVL.

This chain links TRBV5-4 with TRBJ2-7; 13 positions agree with TRBD2. V trimming: 4 bases; J trimming: 4 bases; junction bases outside the gene matches: 5. The CDR3 length is 15 residues. Germline V lookup: CDR1 SGHNT, CDR2 YYREEE (reference sequence). The CDR3 region is CASSVGLAGVYEQYF. For the CDR3, the DNA is TGTGCCAGCAGCGTAGGACTAGCGGGAGTTTACGAGCAGTACTTC.

This clone was seen only once. V is TRBV5-6 and J is TRBJ1-1; 7 nucleotides align to TRBD1. The V gene's germline CDR1 is SGHDT and CDR2 YYEEEE. The CDR3 consists of 14 residues. Trimming took 2 bases from V and 8 from J; bases not matched to a gene: 9. CDR3 amino acids: CASSLTGESVEAFF. In nucleotides, the CDR3 is TGTGCCAGCAGCTTAACAGGGGAGTCGGTGGAAGCTTTCTTT.

V usage is TRBV11-2 and J usage is TRBJ1-2; D remains unclear. CDR1 is SGHAT, CDR2 FQNNGV, per germline. V dropped 3 bases and J dropped 8 bases, with 19 bases sitting between them. The CDR3 totals 15 residues. The CDR3 is CASSFDPASGQGYTF. The DNA for the CDR3 is TGTGCCAGCAGCTTTGACCCGGCGTCCGGTCAGGGCTACACCTTC.